Here is one T cell receptor beta chain with its context. Antigen unknown. The record originates from a study of blood T cells in healthy people across ages. Across the whole study: About one barcoded beta molecule per two T cells came from capture by template switching. Study findings and constraints: Unsorted PBMC material precluded a definitive naive versus antigen-experienced comparison. In older individuals, TCR beta diversity per million T cells was lower, falling roughly linearly with age.

A second PCR, run for about 7 to 11 cycles, used a sample-barcoded 5' primer plus a J-beta primer mix. TCRdb processed the 5' RACE reads anew with MiXCR; each CDR3 protein has one entry. In the table there are more than 750,000 distinct CDR3 sequences, roughly 28% of which are singletons. Germline V gene lookup returns CDR1 SQVTM and CDR2 ANQGSEA. Trimming pared 6 bases from V and 7 bases from J, leaving 9 bases between. CDR3 length equals 11 residues. These same records also appear under a second study, on T cells of mothers and their children. According to that study: The second PCR used the M1S primer, and this primer added sample barcodes and 2-4 random nucleotides.

The clonotype comes from a woman in her thirties or forties in good health. Sequencing was done on a sample of blood. This sequence joins TRBV29-1 and TRBJ1-4; D gene unclear. The CDR3 coding sequence is TGCAGCGTCGTCCTTAGTGAAAAACTGTTTTTT. It yields the protein CSVVLSEKLFF.